One and the same sample provided the 31 T cell receptor beta chains below, sequenced in a study of blood T cell repertoires in COVID-19. The protocol was immunoSEQ multiplex PCR, while the TCRdb copy is restricted to in-frame clones and leaves out a portion. The repertoire has 200,000 or so clones, about 81% of them found once; the top ten carry approximately 15%. The sample taken for sequencing was peripheral blood. Receptors were obtained from a man in his thirties or forties with active or convalescent COVID-19.

In DNA form, the CDR3 reads TGTGCCAGCAGCGTAGGTCCTGGGACAGGGGGAAACACCGGGGAGCTGTTTTTT. Translating it yields CASSVGPGTGGNTGELFF. This chain connects TRBV9 to TRBJ2-2; 11 bases align to TRBD1. The J segment lost 2 bases and the V segment lost 0 bases, leaving 6 bases of the junction unmatched. CDR1 and CDR2 from the germline V gene are SGDLS and YYNGEE. The CDR3 extends over 18 amino acids.

The J gene is TRBJ2-4, the V gene TRBV24-1; 15 bases align to TRBD2. Losses at the gene ends were 4 bases for V and 12 bases for J; bases not matched to a gene: 6. CDR1 and CDR2 (germline): KGHDR, SFDVKD. The CDR3 sequence is 15 residues long. CDR3 sequence: CATSDGTSGRTGQYF. Here the CDR3 DNA reads TGTGCCACCAGTGACGGGACTAGCGGGAGGACGGGTCAGTACTTC.

The chain couples TRBV12-5 to TRBJ2-7, with D possibly TRBD1 on 5 matching bases. The ends were cut back, 1 base at V and 2 bases at J, with 6 bases in the middle. The germline gives CDR1 LGHNT, CDR2 FRNRAP. The CDR3 runs 13 residues. Written as DNA, the CDR3 is TGTGCTAGTGGTTTGGGACAGACCTACGAGCAGTACTTC. Amino acids: CASGLGQTYEQYF.

The chain combines TRBV9 with TRBJ2-3; 10 bases match TRBD2. V gave up 0 bases and J gave up 2 bases; unmatched junction bases: 9. CDR1 is SGDLS and CDR2 is YYNGEE in the germline V gene. The CDR3 sequence is 18 residues long. The CDR3 nucleotides are TGTGCCAGCAGCGTAGCCCCGACTAGCGGGTATATCACAGATACGCAGTATTTT. It encodes CASSVAPTSGYITDTQYF.

CDR3 in DNA: TGTGCCAGCAGCTTAGGTAGGACTAGCGCGGCTAACACGCAGTATTTT. Protein sequence: CASSLGRTSAANTQYF. The chain couples TRBV7-2 to TRBJ2-3, with TRBD2 identical over 9 bases. The trim removed 1 base at V and 9 bases at J, leaving 11 bases unmatched. Germline CDR1 reads SGHTA; CDR2 reads FQGNSA. CDR3 length: 16 residues.

The V and J genes are TRBV28 and TRBJ1-1; TRBD1 aligns across 7 bases. The junction had 8 bases not matched to a gene; V was cut back by 8 bases and J by 8 bases. Per the germline V gene, CDR1 is MDHEN and CDR2 is SYDVKM. This CDR3 is 12 amino acids long. The CDR3 here is CASHVPGQEAFF. CDR3 DNA: TGTGCCAGCCATGTACCGGGACAGGAAGCTTTCTTT.

The chain has TRBV24-1 and TRBJ2-1; TRBD2 matches at 11 bases. J gave up 3 bases and V 5 bases, and 11 bases lay outside the gene matches. Germline V lookup: CDR1 KGHDR, CDR2 SFDVKD. The length of the CDR3 is 18 residues. The CDR3 loop reads CATSGILAGEGDYNEQFF. The CDR3 DNA reads TGTGCCACCAGTGGTATACTAGCGGGAGAAGGGGACTACAATGAGCAGTTCTTC.

The V and J genes are TRBV6-4 and TRBJ1-5; 7 bases agree with TRBD1. The junction had 1 base not matched to a gene; V was cut back by 5 bases and J by 3 bases. The V gene's germline CDR1 is MRHNA and CDR2 SNTAGT. This CDR3 is built from 13 residues. CDR3 residues: CASSTGDNQPQHF. The CDR3 DNA is TGTGCCAGCAGTACAGGGGACAATCAGCCCCAGCATTTT.

V usage is TRBV3-1 (or the pseudogene TRBV3-2) and J usage is TRBJ1-2; D call uncertain. Per germline, CDR1 LGHDT and CDR2 YNNKEL (reference sequence). This CDR3 region has 14 residues. Trimming cost V 0 bases and J 2 bases, with 7 bases left between them. The CDR3 DNA is TGTGCCAGCAGCCAAGATATCGGGAACTATGGCTACACCTTC. Translated: CASSQDIGNYGYTF.

V is TRBV5-6 and J is TRBJ2-1, with 7 bases matching TRBD2. The CDR3 covers 15 residues. The trim removed 1 base at V and 2 bases at J, leaving 3 bases unmatched. Germline CDR1 reads SGHDT; CDR2 reads YYEEEE. CDR3 amino acids: CASSLTLAAYNEQFF. The CDR3 DNA sequence: TGTGCCAGCAGCTTGACCCTAGCGGCCTACAATGAGCAGTTCTTC.

This chain joins TRBV6-5 and TRBJ1-1, with unresolved D. Germline lookup yields CDR1 MNHEY and CDR2 SVGAGI. This CDR3 is built from 11 residues. Trimming cost V 7 bases and J 1 base, with 4 bases left between them. DNA for the CDR3: TGTGCCAGCACAGGGAACACTGAAGCTTTCTTT. Its protein product is CASTGNTEAFF.

The chain has TRBV7-9 and TRBJ1-4, with 9 bases that match TRBD1. This CDR3 contains 17 residues. V lost 5 bases and J lost 1; bases outside the gene matches: 8. The germline V gene encodes CDR1 SEHNR and CDR2 FQNEAQ (reference sequence). CDR3: CASSLQPGQGTNEKLFF. The CDR3 DNA reads TGTGCCAGCAGCCTCCAGCCGGGACAGGGAACTAATGAAAAACTGTTTTTT.

The rearrangement uses TRBV10-3 and TRBJ1-6, with 7 positions matching TRBD1. CDR1 and CDR2 (germline): ENHRY, SYGVKD. The J segment lost 8 bases and the V segment lost 7 bases, leaving 8 bases of the junction unmatched. There are 14 residues in the CDR3. CDR3 bases: TGTGCCATCAAATCCGGGACAGTCGATTCACCCCTCCACTTT. Translating gives CAIKSGTVDSPLHF.

V and J are TRBV13 and TRBJ1-1; D unresolved. The CDR3 length is 16 residues. CDR1 PRHDT and CDR2 FYEKMQ come from the germline V gene (reference sequence). The V end lost 5 bases, the J end lost 4 bases, and 20 bases lay between the germline ends. The CDR3 region has the DNA TGTGCCAGCAGCCCCCGTGGGGAGGGTGGAGTCACTGAAGCTTTCTTT. Translating it yields CASSPRGEGGVTEAFF. The full variable domain, in which reference TRBV13 and TRBJ1-1 provide the parts outside the CDR3, is AAGVIQSPRHLIKEKRETATLKCYPIPRHDTVYWYQQGPGQDPQFLISFYEKMQSDKGSIPDRFSAQQFSDYHSELNMSSLELGDSALYFCASSPRGEGGVTEAFFGQGTRLTVV.

The V and J genes are TRBV5-4 and TRBJ1-1; D possibly corresponds to TRBD1 (6 bases). The CDR3 extends over 15 amino acids. CDR1 and CDR2 from the germline V gene are SGHNT and YYREEE (reference sequence). Trimming took off 4 bases at V and 0 bases at J, with 13 bases between the two ends. CDR3 sequence: CASSPIQGLNTEAFF. The DNA of the CDR3 is TGTGCCAGCAGCCCGATACAGGGACTGAACACTGAAGCTTTCTTT.

The chain combines TRBV25-1 with TRBJ1-4; no definite D call. Deletions cut 8 bases from V and 6 bases from J, with 4 bases between. CDR3 size: 10 residues. CDR1 is MGHDK, CDR2 SYGVNS, per germline. As DNA, the CDR3 is TGTGCCAGCTCATATGAAAAACTGTTTTTT. This sequence encodes CASSYEKLFF.

The chain is built from TRBV25-1 and TRBJ2-1; 10 bases are a match to TRBD1. Germline-derived CDR1 and CDR2 are MGHDK and SYGVNS. Unmatched junction bases numbered 9, after V lost 2 bases and J lost 8 bases. CDR3 length: 16 amino acids. The CDR3 loop is CASSETGTGDWDEQFF. CDR3 sequence (DNA): TGTGCCAGCAGTGAAACAGGGACAGGGGACTGGGATGAGCAGTTCTTC.

This chain uses TRBV27 with TRBJ2-7; maybe TRBD1 (6 bases). CDR1 MNHEY and CDR2 SMNVEV come from the germline V gene (reference sequence). The CDR3 runs to 15 residues. V was shortened by 5 bases and J by 4 bases, with 18 bases between the two germline ends. CDR3 sequence reads: CASSTPGTRAYEQYF. The CDR3 DNA reads as TGTGCCAGCAGTACTCCCGGGACAAGAGCGTACGAGCAGTACTTC.

The V call is TRBV5-1, the J call TRBJ1-5; 8 bases fit TRBD1. Looked up from germline, CDR1 is SGHRS and CDR2 is YFSETQ. The V and J ends lost 5 bases and 7 bases, in that order; junction bases with no gene match: 11. The CDR3 totals 15 residues. The CDR3 spells CASSRGQGEQQPQHF. The CDR3 DNA sequence: TGCGCCAGCAGTCGTGGACAGGGCGAGCAACAGCCCCAGCATTTT.

This clone was seen a few times. The rearrangement links TRBV28 to TRBJ1-2; TRBD1 is a possible D gene (5 bases). With 1 base removed from V and 4 bases from J, the gap between germline ends came to 10 bases. Per germline, CDR1 MDHEN and CDR2 SYDVKM. The CDR3 covers 14 residues. The CDR3 sequence is CASSLSRVPYGYTF. CDR3 nucleotides: TGTGCCAGCAGTTTATCCAGGGTCCCCTATGGCTACACCTTC.

This rearrangement joins TRBV9 to TRBJ2-3; D is perhaps TRBD1 (5 bases). The CDR3 covers 13 residues. Trimming removed 3 bases from V and 2 bases from J, with 7 bases in between. Germline V gene lookup returns CDR1 SGDLS and CDR2 YYNGEE. The CDR3 DNA reads as TGTGCCAGCAGCGCGACAGCCACAGATACGCAGTATTTT. Amino acids: CASSATATDTQYF.

The genes are TRBV24-1 and TRBJ1-2; D is ambiguous. The CDR3 sequence is 13 residues long. Per the germline V gene, CDR1 is KGHDR and CDR2 is SFDVKD. The germline V and J ends were trimmed by 7 bases and 3 bases, with 11 bases remaining between them. CDR3 amino acids: CATSLHRDYGYTF. The CDR3 DNA reads as TGTGCCACCAGCCTACATCGGGACTATGGCTACACCTTC.

The chain joins TRBV29-1 to TRBJ1-1; D remains unclear. Per the germline V gene, CDR1 is SQVTM and CDR2 is ANQGSEA. The CDR3 is 13 residues long. Trimming stripped 2 bases from V and 1 base from J, with 8 bases between. Here the CDR3 DNA reads TGCAGCGTTGAACGTACCGGGAACACTGAAGCTTTCTTT. Its translation is CSVERTGNTEAFF.

This chain uses TRBV28 with TRBJ2-1; the match to TRBD2 covers 10 bases. The CDR3 length is 18 residues. Trimming cost V 5 bases and J 4 bases; bases outside gene matches: 14. CDR1 and CDR2 from the germline V gene are MDHEN and SYDVKM. CDR3 nucleotides: TGTGCCAGCAGTCCCGGGAAATATAGCGGGGGGATTTACAATGAGCAGTTCTTC. It encodes CASSPGKYSGGIYNEQFF.

This chain links TRBV30 with TRBJ1-6; 10 nucleotides align to TRBD1. Germline CDR1 and CDR2: GTSNPN and SVGIG (reference sequence). The CDR3 sequence is 14 residues long. V lost 3 bases and J lost 7; bases outside the gene matches: 3. The CDR3 spells CAWSRQGANSPLHF. The CDR3 coding sequence is TGTGCCTGGAGCAGACAGGGGGCGAATTCACCCCTCCACTTT.

Points on this clone: One end of the junction is discordant with germline, which a read error may explain. V and J are TRBV12-3 or TRBV12-4 and TRBJ2-7, with D possibly TRBD1 on 6 matching bases. CDR3 size: 11 residues. This CDR3 reads CASSLGQGSAF. CDR3 sequence (DNA): TGTGCCAGCAGTTTAGGGCAGGGGTCGGCCTTC.

This clone was picked up a small number of times. This chain joins TRBV7-2 and TRBJ2-7; TRBD2 aligns across 11 bases. The CDR3 spans 15 residues. With 8 bases clipped from V and 0 bases from J, the junction kept 6 bases outside the gene matches. Germline lookup yields CDR1 SGHTA and CDR2 FQGNSA. The CDR3 bases are TGTGCCAGCGGCCCCGGGACTAGCGGCTCCTACGAGCAGTACTTC. This gives the protein CASGPGTSGSYEQYF.

The chain has TRBV12-3 or TRBV12-4 and TRBJ1-1; D not resolved. Between the trimmed V and J ends, which lost 6 bases and 3 bases, there was a span of 8 bases. The CDR3 is 12 amino acids. As DNA, the CDR3 is TGTGCCAGCAGGACCCAGGACACTGAAGCTTTCTTT. As protein: CASRTQDTEAFF.

The V call is TRBV29-1, the J call TRBJ2-6, with a possible D match to TRBD2 (5 bases). CDR1 and CDR2 from the germline V gene are SQVTM and ANQGSEA. The ends were cut back, 7 bases at V and 3 bases at J, with 16 bases in the middle. The CDR3 runs to 15 residues. The CDR3 region has the DNA TGCAGCGCCGAGCGATTAGGAGGTGGGGCCAACGTCCTGACTTTC. Its translation is CSAERLGGGANVLTF. Combining the CDR3 with reference TRBV29-1 and TRBJ2-6 gives the whole variable domain SAVISQKPSRDICQRGTSLTIQCQVDSQVTMMFWYRQQPGQSLTLIATANQGSEATYESGFVIDKFPISRPNLTFSTLTVSNMSPEDSSIYLCSAERLGGGANVLTFGAGSRLTVL.

The chain recombines TRBV9 with TRBJ1-4, with TRBD1 matching over 8 bases. The V gene end was trimmed by 3 bases and the J gene end by 8 bases; junction bases not matched to a gene: 6. CDR3 length: 14 residues. From germline, CDR1 is SGDLS and CDR2 YYNGEE. This CDR3 is CASSAADRGEKLFF. The DNA for the CDR3 is TGTGCCAGCAGCGCCGCCGACAGGGGCGAAAAACTGTTTTTT.

CDR3 in DNA: TGTGCCTGGACCCCACCCCCTTGGCGGGAGGGTCCCGGGGAGCTGTTTTTT. Encoded protein: CAWTPPPWREGPGELFF. The chain is built from TRBV30 and TRBJ2-2; the match to TRBD2 covers 9 bases. The V gene end was trimmed by 4 bases and the J gene end by 6 bases; junction bases not matched to a gene: 15. The germline V gene encodes CDR1 GTSNPN and CDR2 SVGIG (reference sequence). The CDR3 sequence is 17 residues long.